Given below is one T cell receptor beta chain in context. The data belong to a study of blood T cell repertoires in COVID-19. Study overall: The analysed material was cDNA or gDNA that came from T cells, B-cell-depleted T cells, or PBMCs.

For recovered donors of Cohort 3, there were two negative PCRs, clearance, or symptom resolution. Looked up from germline, CDR1 is MDHEN and CDR2 is SYDVKM. Unmatched junction bases numbered 5, after V lost 3 bases and J lost 5 bases. The CDR3 sequence is 15 residues long. Per the authors' pipeline: Nucleated cell counts were estimated from reference gene primer amplification. Data came from immunoSEQ multiplex PCR; TCRdb stores just in-frame clones and leaves some out. V and J calls and clone size are given by that table; D and trimming were obtained from the DNA. The sample lists roughly 300,000 clones, roughly 85% occurring once.

The specimen sequenced was PBMCs or T cells enriched from blood (not recorded which). This clonotype was sampled from a woman in her fifties or sixties who had recovered from COVID-19. The chain links TRBV28 to TRBJ2-3; 10 bases fit TRBD2. The CDR3 sequence is CASSFSGGSGDTQYF. The CDR3 nucleotides read TGTGCCAGCAGTTTTAGCGGGGGGAGTGGAGATACGCAGTATTTT. Variable domain in full (rest from reference TRBV28 and TRBJ2-3): DVKVTQSSRYLVKRTGEKVFLECVQDMDHENMFWYRQDPGLGLRLIYFSYDVKMKEKGDIPEGYSVSREKKERFSLILESASTNQTSMYLCASSFSGGSGDTQYFGPGTRLTVL.